The present entry profiles one TCR beta chain with its context. The length of the CDR3 is 12 residues. The V gene's germline CDR1 is MNHEY and CDR2 SVGAGI. The V and J ends lost 8 bases and 2 bases respectively, with 7 bases between them. This entry comes from a study of cytotoxic CD8 clonotypes in ibrutinib-treated CLL. Profiling relied on immunoSEQ multiplex PCR, and the TCRdb table lists in-frame clones only, not all of them. The table records more than 45,000 clones, 75% to 90% of them present only once. The sequencing used PBMCs, collected after 24 months of ibrutinib treatment. This sequence was found in a human donor with chronic lymphocytic leukemia. The chain uses TRBV6-5 and TRBJ1-5; D call uncertain. CDR3 in DNA: TGTGCCAGCCGGTCGGGCAATCAGCCCCAGCATTTT. It specifies CASRSGNQPQHF.